The count of the clone carrying this T cell receptor (beta chain) is one. The sample belongs to a study of blood T cell repertoires in COVID-19. Study in general: T cells, B-cell-depleted T cells, or PBMCs supplied cDNA or gDNA.

Trimming at V came to 4 bases and at J to 8 bases, leaving 7 bases not matched to a gene. Looked up from germline, CDR1 is SGHKS and CDR2 is YYEKEE (reference sequence). The CDR3 has 15 residues. Some clones are missing from TCRdb's copy, which holds only in-frame ones; the method was immunoSEQ multiplex PCR. The sample lists about 53,000 clones, about 86% seen once, with around 11% in the top ten. V usage is TRBV5-5 and J usage is TRBJ2-1; 12 bases are a match to TRBD2. The sample taken for sequencing was peripheral blood. This clonotype was obtained from an older man with active COVID-19. CDR3 sequence reads: CASSPRLAGEDEQFF. The CDR3 region has the DNA TGTGCCAGCAGCCCACGACTAGCGGGGGAGGATGAGCAGTTCTTC.